This T cell receptor (beta chain) came from a study of T cells in localized non-small cell lung cancer. The study, taken as a whole, reports: A denser population of T cells in blood accompanied longer overall survival. Because researchers sequenced only one region of the tumor, heterogeneity is still possible. Across samples, adjacent lung featured a median around 55 of the top 100 tumor clones. Uninvolved adjacent lung, not tumor, had the highest T cell clonality.

Germline V gene sequence: CDR1 SGDLS, CDR2 YYNGEE. V lost 0 bases, J lost 0 bases, and 0 bases stayed unmatched. This CDR3 contains 14 residues. Sequenced by immunoSEQ multiplex PCR; TCRdb stores in-frame clones only, minus some. The sample lists 50,000 to 65,000 clones; roughly 75% were seen once. Comment on this clone: The antigen is undetermined.

The input for sequencing was PBMCs, taken before any cancer treatment. This receptor was obtained from a woman aged 35 to 70 with stage II lung adenocarcinoma. The chain uses TRBV9 and TRBJ2-7; 7 bases match TRBD2. Here the CDR3 DNA reads TGTGCCAGCAGCGTAGGCGGGAGCTCCTACGAGCAGTACTTC. It yields the protein CASSVGGSSYEQYF.